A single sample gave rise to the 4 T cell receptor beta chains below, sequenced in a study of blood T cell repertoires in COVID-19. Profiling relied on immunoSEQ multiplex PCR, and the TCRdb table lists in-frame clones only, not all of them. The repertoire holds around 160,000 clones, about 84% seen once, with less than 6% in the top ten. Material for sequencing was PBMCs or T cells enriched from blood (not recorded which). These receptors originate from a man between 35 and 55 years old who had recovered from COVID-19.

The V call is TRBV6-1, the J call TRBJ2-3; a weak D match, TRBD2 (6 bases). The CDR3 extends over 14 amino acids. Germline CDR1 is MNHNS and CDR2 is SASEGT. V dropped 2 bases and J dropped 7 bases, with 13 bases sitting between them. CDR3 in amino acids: CASSELRGFHTQYF. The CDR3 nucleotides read TGTGCCAGCAGTGAACTGCGGGGCTTCCATACGCAGTATTTT.

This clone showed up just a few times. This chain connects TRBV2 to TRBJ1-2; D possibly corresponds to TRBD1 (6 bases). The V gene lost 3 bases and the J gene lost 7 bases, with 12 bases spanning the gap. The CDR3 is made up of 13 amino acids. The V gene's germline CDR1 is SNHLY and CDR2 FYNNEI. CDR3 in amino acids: CASSDQGPGGYTF. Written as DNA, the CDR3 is TGTGCCAGCAGTGATCAGGGGCCGGGTGGCTACACCTTC.

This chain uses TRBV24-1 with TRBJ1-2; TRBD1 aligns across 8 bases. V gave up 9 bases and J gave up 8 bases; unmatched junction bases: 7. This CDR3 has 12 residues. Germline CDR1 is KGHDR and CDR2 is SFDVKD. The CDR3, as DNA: TGTGCCACCGGGGACAGGTGGGGCGGCTACACCTTC. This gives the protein CATGDRWGGYTF.

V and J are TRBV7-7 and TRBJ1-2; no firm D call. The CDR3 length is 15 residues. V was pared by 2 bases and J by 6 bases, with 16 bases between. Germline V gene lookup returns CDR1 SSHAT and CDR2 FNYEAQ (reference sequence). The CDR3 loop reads CASSLYIVGEDGYTF. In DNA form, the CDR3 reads TGTGCCAGCAGCTTATATATAGTCGGGGAGGATGGCTACACCTTC.